These 21 T cell receptor beta chains came from one sample sequenced in a study of T cell responses to AZD1222 COVID-19 vaccine. Assay used: immunoSEQ multiplex PCR; TCRdb lists only in-frame clones, some missing. The profile covers 130,000 to 150,000 clones, with around nine tenths appearing a single time and roughly 1.5% taken by the ten largest. The sample was peripheral blood, taken 28 days after the second AZD1222 dose. All receptors come from an adult who received the AZD1222 COVID-19 vaccine.

The rearrangement joins TRBV30 to TRBJ1-6, with D perhaps TRBD1 (5 bases). This CDR3 is built from 13 residues. V dropped 5 bases and J dropped 9 bases, with 14 bases sitting between them. The germline V gene has CDR1 GTSNPN and CDR2 SVGIG (reference sequence). The CDR3 DNA sequence: TGTGCCTGGCAGGGCTACCCGGGTTCACCCCTCCACTTT. Protein product: CAWQGYPGSPLHF.

J is TRBJ2-2 and V is TRBV7-2; tentatively, D is TRBD2 (5 bases). The CDR3 contains 16 residues. CDR1 and CDR2 (germline): SGHTA, FQGNSA. V dropped 3 bases and J dropped 6 bases, with 17 bases sitting between them. The CDR3 reads CASSFGPGVGAGELFF. The CDR3, as DNA: TGTGCCAGCAGCTTTGGCCCCGGGGTTGGTGCCGGGGAGCTGTTTTTT.

V usage is TRBV10-3 and J usage is TRBJ2-1; D is uncertain. This CDR3 is 15 amino acids long. Germline CDR1 ENHRY, CDR2 SYGVKD. V was trimmed by 0 bases and J by 3 bases, leaving 9 bases between them. The DNA for the CDR3 is TGTGCCATCAGTGAGTCGATGGCACTCTACAATGAGCAGTTCTTC. Protein product: CAISESMALYNEQFF.

V is TRBV27 and J is TRBJ1-5; no firm D call. V was cut by 3 bases and J by 0 bases, with 9 bases left in between. This CDR3 contains 15 residues. Germline-derived CDR1 and CDR2 are MNHEY and SMNVEV (reference sequence). CDR3 nucleotides: TGTGCCAGCAGTTTGCTGGCAGCTAGCAATCAGCCCCAGCATTTT. It yields the protein CASSLLAASNQPQHF.

This chain joins TRBV3-1 (or the pseudogene TRBV3-2) and TRBJ1-5, with D unresolved. Germline V gives CDR1 LGHDT, CDR2 YNNKEL (reference sequence). The CDR3 is made up of 15 amino acids. V dropped 3 bases and J dropped 3 bases, with 12 bases sitting between them. CDR3 loop: CASSQSEIPNQPQHF. Written as DNA, the CDR3 is TGTGCCAGCAGCCAGTCCGAGATCCCCAATCAGCCCCAGCATTTT.

This chain connects TRBV6-5 to TRBJ2-7, with D possibly TRBD2 on 7 matching bases. Trimming removed 0 bases from V and 1 base from J, with 13 bases in between. Germline lookup yields CDR1 MNHEY and CDR2 SVGAGI. CDR3 size: 16 residues. The CDR3 DNA follows: TGTGCCAGCAGTTACTCAGGGGGGGAGGGATCCTACGAGCAGTACTTC. It yields the protein CASSYSGGEGSYEQYF.

This chain links TRBV6-1 with TRBJ1-5, with D tentatively TRBD1 (5 bases). There are 19 residues in the CDR3. V was pared by 1 base and J by 0 bases, with 19 bases between. CDR1 is MNHNS, CDR2 SASEGT, per germline. Written as DNA, the CDR3 is TGTGCCAGCAGTGAAGAAGCAGGGCTACGCGGGTATAGCAATCAGCCCCAGCATTTT. Its protein product is CASSEEAGLRGYSNQPQHF.

The V call is TRBV4-2, the J call TRBJ2-5; 11 bases match TRBD2. CDR1 is LGHNA, CDR2 YNFKEQ, per germline. This CDR3 contains 18 residues. V shed 0 bases, J shed 5 bases, and the junction held 11 bases outside the gene matches. CDR3 bases: TGTGCCAGCAGCCAAGAGATAGCGGGAGGGCCTCGGGAGGAGACCCAGTACTTC. It yields the protein CASSQEIAGGPREETQYF.

Remarks on this clone: The sample has other DNA sequences that encode this CDR3 too. The rearrangement uses TRBV19 and TRBJ1-2; no clear D gene. Germline CDR1 LNHDA, CDR2 SQIVND (reference sequence). V was trimmed by 3 bases and J by 3 bases, leaving 5 bases between them. The CDR3 totals 12 residues. The DNA of the CDR3 is TGTGCCAGTAGTATTGGTGACTATGGCTACACCTTC. It specifies CASSIGDYGYTF.

This chain connects TRBV15 to TRBJ1-1; no reliable D call. Trimming removed 4 bases at V and 0 bases at J, with 6 bases between. This CDR3 contains 13 residues. CDR1 is LNHNV and CDR2 is YYDKDF in the germline V gene (reference sequence). CDR3 sequence: CATSKLMNTEAFF. DNA of the CDR3: TGTGCCACCAGCAAGCTAATGAACACTGAAGCTTTCTTT.

The rearrangement joins TRBV3-1 (or the pseudogene TRBV3-2) to TRBJ1-2; maybe TRBD1 (5 bases). The CDR3 has 13 amino acids. CDR1 and CDR2 from the germline V gene are LGHDT and YNNKEL (reference sequence). The V and J ends lost 1 base and 7 bases respectively, with 10 bases between them. The CDR3 loop is CASSQGYGGGYTF. DNA of the CDR3: TGTGCCAGCAGCCAAGGGTATGGGGGTGGCTACACCTTC.

The rearrangement joins TRBV10-2 to TRBJ1-1; D unclear. Trimming shortened V by 6 bases and J by 1 base, and 9 bases separated the two germline ends. The CDR3 has 13 residues. From germline, CDR1 is WSHSY and CDR2 SAAADI. This CDR3 is CASSPGKNTEAFF. DNA of the CDR3: TGCGCCAGCAGCCCTGGGAAGAACACTGAAGCTTTCTTT.

J is TRBJ1-1 and V is TRBV6-5; D is unclear. V shed 2 bases and J shed 4 bases, with 14 bases lying between them. The CDR3 is made up of 15 amino acids. Germline CDR1 is MNHEY and CDR2 is SVGAGI. The CDR3 DNA reads as TGTGCCAGCAGTTACCGCGGCCGGGGAGGCACTGAAGCTTTCTTT. Translated: CASSYRGRGGTEAFF.

V usage is TRBV6-5 and J usage is TRBJ1-5, with 7 nucleotides matching TRBD1. The CDR3 covers 14 residues. V was clipped by 2 bases and J by 11 bases; unmatched bases: 9. Germline loops: CDR1 MNHEY, CDR2 SVGAGI. The CDR3 coding sequence is TGTGCCAGCAGTTACAGTCAGAAAGACAGGGCCCAGCATTTT. Protein: CASSYSQKDRAQHF.

V and J are TRBV11-3 and TRBJ2-4; no clear D. The CDR3 spans 17 residues. Germline V gives CDR1 SGHNT, CDR2 YENEEA. V was cut by 5 bases and J by 0 bases, with 17 bases left in between. CDR3 nucleotides: TGTGCCAGCAGCCCAACCCGCTGGGGTAAAGCCAAAAACATTCAGTACTTC. It is translated as CASSPTRWGKAKNIQYF.

This sequence joins TRBV19 and TRBJ1-5; D possibly corresponds to TRBD1 (6 bases). This CDR3 spans 14 amino acids. Deletions cut 3 bases from V and 5 bases from J, with 11 bases between. Germline V CDR1 and CDR2: LNHDA, SQIVND (reference sequence). CDR3 loop: CASSIGQIYQPQHF. CDR3 DNA: TGTGCCAGTAGTATTGGACAGATTTATCAGCCCCAGCATTTT. The full variable domain, completed using reference TRBV19 and TRBJ1-5, is DGGITQSPKYLFRKEGQNVTLSCEQNLNHDAMYWYRQDPGQGLRLIYYSQIVNDFQKGDIAEGYSVSREKKESFPLTVTSAQKNPTAFYLCASSIGQIYQPQHFGDGTRLSIL.

J is TRBJ2-2 and V is TRBV5-8; D unclear. V dropped 1 base and J dropped 5 bases, with 9 bases sitting between them. Germline V lookup: CDR1 SGHTS, CDR2 YDEGEE. The length of the CDR3 is 14 residues. The chain's CDR3 is CASSLFPGTGELFF. CDR3 nucleotides: TGTGCCAGCAGCTTGTTTCCCGGTACCGGGGAGCTGTTTTTT. The whole variable domain, remainder taken from reference TRBV5-8 and TRBJ2-2, is EAGVTQSPTHLIKTRGQQATLRCSPISGHTSVYWYQQALGLGLQFLLWYDEGEERNRGNFPPRFSGRQFPNYSSELNVNALELEDSALYLCASSLFPGTGELFFGEGSRLTVL.

The chain is built from TRBV9 and TRBJ2-1; TRBD2 agrees at 14 bases. This CDR3 has 20 amino acids. V was pared by 4 bases and J by 1 base, with 13 bases of the junction left unmatched. Germline V lookup: CDR1 SGDLS, CDR2 YYNGEE. In DNA, the CDR3 is TGTGCCAGCAGCCTCAGACTAGCGGGAGGGCCTAGAGAATCCTACAATGAGCAGTTCTTC. Protein: CASSLRLAGGPRESYNEQFF.

The chain carries TRBV9 and TRBJ2-3; 10 nucleotides agree with TRBD2. V was clipped by 3 bases and J by 0 bases; unmatched bases: 7. CDR1 and CDR2 from the germline V gene are SGDLS and YYNGEE. This CDR3 has 17 amino acids. The CDR3 here is CASSEIELAGSTDTQYF. DNA for the CDR3: TGTGCCAGCAGCGAGATCGAACTAGCGGGAAGCACAGATACGCAGTATTTT.

This chain joins TRBV7-4 and TRBJ2-2, with 12 nucleotides matching TRBD2. The J segment lost 4 bases and the V segment lost 7 bases, leaving 4 bases of the junction unmatched. The germline V gene encodes CDR1 SGHVT and CDR2 SQSDAQ. This CDR3 has 15 residues. Here the CDR3 DNA reads TGTGCCAGCAAAACTAGCGGGAGGACCACCGGGGAGCTGTTTTTT. It codes for CASKTSGRTTGELFF.

The chain carries TRBV6-2 or TRBV6-3 and TRBJ2-1, with D perhaps TRBD2 (6 bases). CDR3 length equals 14 residues. Germline CDR1 and CDR2: MNHEY and SVGEGT. V lost 2 bases to trimming and J lost 5 bases, with 10 bases between them. The DNA for the CDR3 is TGTGCCAGCAGTTACGGGGGACTGAACAATGAGCAGTTCTTC. Encoded protein: CASSYGGLNNEQFF.